This T cell receptor (beta chain) was sequenced in a study of cytomegalovirus exposure and HLA in healthy donors. Study at large: About 85 million unique TCRs from HLA-typed donors were held in an early release of data. General study findings and limits: The investigators catalogued about 170 TCR beta chains as cytomegalovirus-associated.

About this clone itself: The antigen is undetermined.

The PCR ran on 60 Vbeta and 13 Jbeta primers. TCRdb keeps only in-frame clones here, not all; method: immunoSEQ multiplex PCR. This table has about 120,000 clones, 80% to 90% appearing once. This clonotype was sampled from a man aged 35 to 55 in good health and CMV-seronegative. The material sequenced was PBMCs.

The CDR3 bases are TGTGCCAGCAGTCTACAGGGGCAAAATTCACCCCTCCACTTT. It is translated as CASSLQGQNSPLHF. This chain links TRBV6-5 with TRBJ1-6; 7 nucleotides match TRBD1. After removal of 5 bases from V and 7 bases from J, the junction contained 5 bases not matched to a gene. The CDR3 runs to 14 residues. Germline CDR1 reads MNHEY; CDR2 reads SVGAGI.